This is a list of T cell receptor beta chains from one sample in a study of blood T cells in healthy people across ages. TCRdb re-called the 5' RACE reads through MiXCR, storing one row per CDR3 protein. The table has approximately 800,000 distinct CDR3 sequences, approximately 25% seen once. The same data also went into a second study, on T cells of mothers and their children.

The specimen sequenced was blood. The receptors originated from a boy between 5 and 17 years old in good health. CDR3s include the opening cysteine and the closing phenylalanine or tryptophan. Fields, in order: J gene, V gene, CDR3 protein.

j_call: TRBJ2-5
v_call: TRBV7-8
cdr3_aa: CASTDRGRETQYF

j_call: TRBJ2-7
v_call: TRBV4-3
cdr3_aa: CASSQGTGVYEQYF

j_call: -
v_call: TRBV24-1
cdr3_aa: CATSEPGTGEGDEQFF

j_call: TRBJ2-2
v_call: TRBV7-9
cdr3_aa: CASSTTGLGDTGELFF

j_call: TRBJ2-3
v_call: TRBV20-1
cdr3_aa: CSARETSGFTDTQYF

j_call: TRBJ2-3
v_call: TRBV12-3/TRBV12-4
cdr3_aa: CASSSQPGQGPDTQYF

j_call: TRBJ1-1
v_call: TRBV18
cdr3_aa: CASSPPAGNPAFF

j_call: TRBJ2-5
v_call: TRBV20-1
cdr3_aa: CSATGTSVVETQYF

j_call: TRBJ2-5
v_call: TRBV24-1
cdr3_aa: CATSDTTANQETQYF

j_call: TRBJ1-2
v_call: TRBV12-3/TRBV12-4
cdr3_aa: CASSLGGGLGYTF

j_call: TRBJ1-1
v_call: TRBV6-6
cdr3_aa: CASSQTGGGQAFF

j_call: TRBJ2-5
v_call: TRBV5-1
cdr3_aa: CASSWPRDRPSAGQPRVPQETQYF

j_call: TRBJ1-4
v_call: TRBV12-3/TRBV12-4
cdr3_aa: CASSFGGNSEKLFF

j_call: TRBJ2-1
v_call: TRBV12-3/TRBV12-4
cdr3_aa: CASRYDRDRVGNEHFF

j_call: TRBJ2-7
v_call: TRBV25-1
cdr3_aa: CASSPPGAGGPREQYF

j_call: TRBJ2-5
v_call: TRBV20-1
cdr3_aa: CSATPLGPGETQYF